This T cell receptor beta chain was obtained from a study of cytomegalovirus exposure and HLA in healthy donors. Remarks on this clone: Its specificity is not known.

This CDR3 has 13 residues. Germline V lookup: CDR1 SGHDT, CDR2 YYEEEE. Trimming removed 2 bases from V and 2 bases from J, with 5 bases in between. It was with 60 Vbeta and 13 Jbeta primers that the PCR ran. The assay was immunoSEQ multiplex PCR, and TCRdb's table has in-frame clones only and misses some. In the table there are 250,000 to 350,000 clones, 80% of which are singletons. General observations from the study: In an earlier analysis, most TCR beta V segments were productive about 87% or about 30% of the time. Later analysis reportedly placed an Asian-associated ancestry cluster below the roughly 700-donor mean in N-insertions.

The chain links TRBV5-6 to TRBJ1-3; D uncertain. Sequenced material: PBMCs. This clonotype originated in a girl aged 2 to 9 in good health and CMV-seronegative. Written as DNA, the CDR3 is TGTGCCAGCAGCTTCGGGACTGGAAACACCATATATTTT. Translated: CASSFGTGNTIYF.